The 17 T cell receptor beta chains given below trace back to one sample, sequenced in a study of T-cell reconstitution after alpha-beta-depleted transplantation in children (dated by TCRdb to the mid-2010s). Library construction relied on PCR. The instrument given in TCRdb is Illumina HiSeq 2500. TCR libraries were prepared with molecular barcoding, using unique molecular identifiers to normalize TCRbeta repertoire quantification. The public reads were quality trimmed at Q25 with fastp and then assembled into clones with MiXCR by TCRdb, keeping productive beta chains. Every entry covers one CDR3 protein and lists the most common genes and DNA from its rows. For this sample the table gives some 640,000 distinct CDR3 sequences, of which around a sixth were detected only once. Together, the top ten hold 0.9% to 1.2% of the sample. This sample comprised PBMCs from the stem cell graft donor, obtained from the stem cell graft. Source of these receptors: a human donor who donated a stem cell graft to a child with acute myeloid leukemia.

This clonotype was seen many times. This chain links TRBV20-1 with TRBJ2-1, with 7 positions matching TRBD1. The J segment lost 6 bases and the V segment lost 0 bases, leaving 11 bases of the junction unmatched. The length of the CDR3 is 16 residues. CDR1 is DFQATT, CDR2 SNEGSKA, per germline (reference sequence). The CDR3 sequence is CSARDLETGAGNEQFF. Written as DNA, the CDR3 is TGCAGTGCTAGAGATCTGGAAACAGGGGCTGGCAATGAGCAGTTCTTC.

In its sample, this clonotype was seen a few times. V usage is TRBV7-8 and J usage is TRBJ2-7; D is ambiguous. Germline loops: CDR1 SGHVS, CDR2 FQNEAQ. This CDR3 contains 12 residues. Trimming pared 3 bases from V and 4 bases from J, leaving 7 bases between. CDR3 sequence reads: CASSFDLYEQYV. In DNA form, the CDR3 reads TGTGCCAGCAGCTTCGACCTTTACGAGCAGTACGTC.

This clonotype has just a few counts. V is TRBV5-6 and J is TRBJ1-5, with TRBD1 matching 8 bases. CDR3 length: 17 residues. J gave up 0 bases and V 1 base, and 6 bases lay outside the gene matches. The V gene's germline CDR1 is SGHDT and CDR2 YYEEEE. CDR3 in amino acids: CASSLTGGGGSNQPQHF. The CDR3 DNA sequence: TGTGCCAGCAGCTTGACAGGGGGAGGTGGTAGCAATCAGCCCCAGCATTTT.

A few counts support this clonotype. V usage is TRBV20-1 and J usage is TRBJ1-4, with TRBD1 matching over 7 bases. V lost 6 bases, J lost 8 bases, and 15 bases stayed unmatched. The CDR3 runs 15 residues. CDR1 is DFQATT, CDR2 SNEGSKA, per germline (reference sequence). CDR3 bases: TGCAGTGCCCGGACCCGCACAGGGGACGGGGAAAAACTGTTTTTT. It specifies CSARTRTGDGEKLFF.

This sequence joins TRBV14 and TRBJ2-2; D is unclear. V dropped 7 bases and J dropped 0 bases, with 6 bases sitting between them. In germline, CDR1 is SGHDN, CDR2 FVKESK. This CDR3 is 13 amino acids long. CDR3 loop: CASTPTNTGELFF. Written as DNA, the CDR3 is TGTGCCAGCACCCCGACGAACACCGGGGAGCTGTTTTTT.

This chain uses TRBV20-1 with TRBJ1-5, with D tentatively TRBD1 (5 bases). Germline V CDR1 and CDR2: DFQATT, SNEGSKA (reference sequence). The ends were cut back, 1 base at V and 1 base at J, with 17 bases in the middle. The CDR3 consists of 17 residues. The CDR3 reads CSARAVGGGWSNQPQHF. The CDR3 DNA is TGCAGTGCTAGAGCCGTCGGCGGGGGTTGGAGCAATCAGCCCCAGCATTTT.

This clonotype was recorded at least ten times. The rearrangement links TRBV10-3 to TRBJ2-7; possible D gene TRBD1, 6 bases. Germline V gene data show CDR1 as ENHRY and CDR2 as SYGVKD. With 1 base removed from V and 4 bases from J, the gap between germline ends came to 8 bases. The CDR3 has 13 residues. The CDR3 loop is CAISEWTAYEQYF. Written as DNA, the CDR3 is TGTGCCATCAGTGAGTGGACAGCTTACGAGCAGTACTTC.

This clonotype occurred many times. This chain joins TRBV6-5 and TRBJ1-1; maybe TRBD1 (6 bases). This CDR3 contains 12 residues. Germline CDR1 MNHEY, CDR2 SVGAGI. Trimming removed 0 bases at V and 10 bases at J, with 9 bases between. The CDR3 loop is CASSYSQGIAFF. In nucleotides, the CDR3 is TGTGCCAGCAGTTACTCACAGGGCATAGCTTTCTTT.

The chain is built from TRBV15 and TRBJ1-2, with 7 bases that match TRBD1. The CDR3 has 16 amino acids. J gave up 6 bases and V 2 bases, and 12 bases lay outside the gene matches. Germline CDR1 is LNHNV and CDR2 is YYDKDF (reference sequence). The chain's CDR3 is CATSRQPLGQADGYTF. The CDR3 DNA is TGTGCCACCAGCAGACAACCCCTAGGACAGGCCGATGGCTACACCTTC. Drawing the rest from reference TRBV15 and TRBJ1-2, the complete variable domain is DAMVIQNPRYQVTQFGKPVTLSCSQTLNHNVMYWYQQKSSQAPKLLFHYYDKDFNNEADTPDNFQSRRPNTSFCFLDIRSPGLGDTAMYLCATSRQPLGQADGYTFGSGTRLTVV.

J is TRBJ2-3 and V is TRBV15; 7 bases are shared with TRBD1. The CDR3 is 15 residues long. CDR1 is LNHNV and CDR2 is YYDKDF in the germline V gene (reference sequence). V lost 5 bases, J lost 2 bases, and 7 bases stayed unmatched. CDR3: CATSDRDRDTDTQYF. In nucleotides, the CDR3 is TGTGCCACCAGCGACCGGGACAGAGACACAGATACGCAGTATTTT.

About this clonotype: A much bigger clone sits one base away, suggesting this may be a read error. CDR3: CSAIHPRGERLFF. CDR3 DNA: TGCAGCGCCATCCATCCACGGGGTGAAAGACTGTTTTTT. This sequence joins TRBV29-1 and TRBJ1-4; no definite D call. The CDR3 consists of 13 residues. Germline-derived CDR1 and CDR2 are SQVTM and ANQGSEA.

The V call is TRBV4-1, the J call TRBJ1-5; TRBD1 might be the D (6 bases). V was clipped by 0 bases and J by 1 base, with 7 bases between them. The CDR3 is made up of 15 amino acids. Germline CDR1 and CDR2: MGHRA and YSYEKL. CDR3 DNA: TGCGCCAGCAGCCAAGAGGACAGCAGCAATCAGCCCCAGCATTTT. Translation: CASSQEDSSNQPQHF.

The count of this clonotype is one. The rearrangement uses TRBV30 and TRBJ2-5; 8 bases line up with TRBD1. Trimming cost V 5 bases and J 2 bases; bases outside gene matches: 13. CDR1 and CDR2 from the germline V gene are GTSNPN and SVGIG (reference sequence). This CDR3 region has 16 residues. The CDR3 loop is CAWQHRTGWNQETQYF. CDR3 DNA: TGTGCCTGGCAACACCGGACAGGGTGGAATCAAGAGACCCAGTACTTC.

The CDR3 DNA is TGCGCCAGCAGCCAAGAAGGGACGGAGGGCGATACGCAGTATTTT. Translated, it gives CASSQEGTEGDTQYF. The V gene is TRBV4-1, the J gene TRBJ2-3; the D gene is possibly TRBD2 (6 bases). CDR1 and CDR2 (germline): MGHRA, YSYEKL. CDR3 length equals 15 residues. V was pared by 0 bases and J by 6 bases, with 13 bases between.

This clonotype was seen repeatedly, ten times or more. V is TRBV27 and J is TRBJ1-6, with TRBD1 identical over 7 bases. CDR1 is MNHEY and CDR2 is SMNVEV in the germline V gene (reference sequence). Trimming cost V 11 bases and J 9 bases; bases outside gene matches: 10. CDR3 length equals 13 residues. The CDR3 is CASRQGAPSPLHF. CDR3 DNA: TGTGCCTCAAGACAGGGAGCCCCTTCACCCCTCCACTTT.

The sample holds one count of this clonotype. The genes are TRBV4-2 and TRBJ2-3; D ambiguous. This CDR3 is 15 amino acids long. Per the germline V gene, CDR1 is LGHNA and CDR2 is YNFKEQ. V dropped 0 bases and J dropped 1 base, with 8 bases sitting between them. Here the CDR3 reads CASSQEITGTDTQYF. The CDR3 nucleotides read TGTGCCAGCAGCCAAGAGATCACAGGCACAGATACGCAGTATTTT.

J is TRBJ2-7 and V is TRBV11-2; D perhaps matches TRBD2 (5 bases). From germline, CDR1 is SGHAT and CDR2 FQNNGV. With 0 bases removed from V and 5 bases from J, the gap between germline ends came to 11 bases. This CDR3 is 14 amino acids long. The CDR3, as DNA: TGTGCCAGCAGCTTAGATCAGAGAGGGAACGAGCAGTACTTC. It specifies CASSLDQRGNEQYF.